Below are 29 T cell receptor beta chains sequenced from a single sample in a study of T cells in Graves' hyperthyroidism and ophthalmopathy. Amplified TCR beta CDR3 regions came from RNA transcripts. A set of HTBI primers served as the primers for a first-round RT-PCR of the TCR CDR3. TCRdb recomputed calls from the multiplex PCR reads with MiXCR, one row per CDR3 protein. The sample shows approximately 510,000 distinct CDR3 sequences, less than 25% of them seen only once. The material sequenced was blood. These TCRs come from a man between 18 and 29 years old with Graves' hyperthyroidism.

The chain employs TRBV3-1 and TRBJ1-1; 7 positions match TRBD1. J lost 10 bases, V lost 4 bases, and 15 bases had no gene match. The V gene's germline CDR1 is LGHDT and CDR2 YNNKEL (reference sequence). CDR3 length equals 15 residues. The CDR3 protein is CASSPRPVAQGGAFF. The CDR3 nucleotides are TGTGCCAGCAGCCCAAGACCAGTGGCCCAGGGGGGAGCTTTCTTT.

This clonotype was observed at least ten times. The chain employs TRBV28 and TRBJ1-1; D not certain. There are 14 residues in the CDR3. Trimming pared 2 bases from V and 3 bases from J, leaving 10 bases between. CDR1 and CDR2 (germline): MDHEN, SYDVKM. CDR3 in amino acids: CASSLLGEDTEAFF. CDR3 nucleotide sequence: TGTGCCAGCAGTTTACTCGGGGAGGACACTGAAGCTTTCTTT.

The DNA for the CDR3 is TGTGCCAGCAGTGCGGTCTACGGCACTGAAGCTTTCTTT. Translating it yields CASSAVYGTEAFF. This rearrangement joins TRBV6-1 to TRBJ1-1; D is unresolved. CDR1 is MNHNS and CDR2 is SASEGT in the germline V gene. V was pared by 4 bases and J by 4 bases, with 10 bases between. This CDR3 contains 13 residues.

In its sample, this clonotype was seen many times. The V and J genes are TRBV28 and TRBJ1-1; no clear D. CDR3 size: 13 residues. V was pared by 3 bases and J by 10 bases, with 15 bases between. CDR1 is MDHEN, CDR2 SYDVKM, per germline. CDR3 coding DNA: TGTGCCAGCAGTTTTGGCCCGAACAGCGGAGCTTTCTTT. This encodes CASSFGPNSGAFF. Together with reference TRBV28 and TRBJ1-1, the CDR3 gives the full variable domain: DVKVTQSSRYLVKRTGEKVFLECVQDMDHENMFWYRQDPGLGLRLIYFSYDVKMKEKGDIPEGYSVSREKKERFSLILESASTNQTSMYLCASSFGPNSGAFFGQGTRLTVV.

The chain employs TRBV19 and TRBJ2-5; TRBD2 is a possible D gene (6 bases). CDR1 is LNHDA, CDR2 SQIVND, per germline (reference sequence). V lost 1 base, J lost 6 bases, and 12 bases lay in between. The CDR3 has 14 amino acids. This CDR3 reads CASSIGAGGKTQYF. The CDR3 DNA is TGTGCCAGTAGTATAGGGGCTGGGGGGAAGACCCAGTACTTC.

This clonotype was counted only a few times. V gene TRBV11-2 combines with J gene TRBJ1-2; D possibly corresponds to TRBD1 (6 bases). Germline V lookup: CDR1 SGHAT, CDR2 FQNNGV. The CDR3 covers 13 residues. Deletions cut 2 bases from V and 7 bases from J, with 11 bases between. The chain's CDR3 is CASSLNREVGYTF. The CDR3 nucleotides are TGTGCCAGCAGCTTAAACAGGGAGGTTGGCTACACCTTC.

There are many counts of this clonotype. V gene TRBV28 combines with J gene TRBJ1-2; D remains unclear. The CDR3 has 14 amino acids. V was trimmed by 5 bases and J by 4 bases, leaving 14 bases between them. Germline CDR1 is MDHEN and CDR2 is SYDVKM. This chain's CDR3 is CASSPTPQIYGYTF. CDR3 coding DNA: TGTGCCAGCAGTCCTACGCCACAAATCTATGGCTACACCTTC.

In this sample, this clonotype turned up many times. V usage is TRBV6-2 or TRBV6-3 and J usage is TRBJ2-5, with D uncertain. The germline gives CDR1 MNHEY, CDR2 SVGEGT. The CDR3 loop spans 12 amino acids. V lost 11 bases, J lost 5 bases, and 15 bases lay in between. The chain's CDR3 is CAAGVDWETQYF. The CDR3 DNA is TGTGCCGCTGGAGTAGACTGGGAGACCCAGTACTTC.

The chain links TRBV29-1 to TRBJ2-5; 8 bases are shared with TRBD1. Germline CDR1 is SQVTM and CDR2 is ANQGSEA. This CDR3 contains 14 residues. With V trimmed by 3 bases and J by 4 bases, 7 bases remained unmatched. CDR3 nucleotides: TGCAGCGTTGATCAGGGGGCGCTTGGAGAGACCCAGTACTTC. It codes for CSVDQGALGETQYF.

This clonotype was detected many times. This chain uses TRBV28 with TRBJ2-6; a possible D gene is TRBD2 (7 bases). This CDR3 is built from 17 residues. Germline V lookup: CDR1 MDHEN, CDR2 SYDVKM. Trimming pared 7 bases from V and 0 bases from J, leaving 16 bases between. CDR3: CASTWGGISSGANVLTF. The CDR3, as DNA: TGTGCCAGCACCTGGGGGGGCATTAGCTCTGGGGCCAACGTCCTGACTTTC.

This chain links TRBV7-2 with TRBJ1-2; D perhaps matches TRBD1 (5 bases). The CDR3 is made up of 13 amino acids. The V and J ends lost 6 bases and 14 bases respectively, with 22 bases between them. Germline V gene sequence: CDR1 SGHTA, CDR2 FQGNSA. The CDR3: CASRLTVGGEGTF. Written as DNA, the CDR3 is TGTGCCAGCAGACTTACTGTCGGGGGTGAGGGTACCTTC.

This clonotype was seen many times. V is TRBV12-3 or TRBV12-4 and J is TRBJ2-2, with 7 bases lining up with TRBD1. J was trimmed by 2 bases and V by 7 bases; bases with no gene match: 4. The CDR3 is made up of 14 amino acids. This CDR3 is CASKRQGNTGELFF. The CDR3 coding sequence is TGTGCCAGCAAAAGACAGGGTAACACCGGGGAGCTGTTTTTT.

This clonotype was detected ten times or more. This chain uses TRBV2 with TRBJ2-5; 14 positions match TRBD2. Germline lookup yields CDR1 SNHLY and CDR2 FYNNEI. This CDR3 contains 18 residues. The V segment lost 0 bases and the J segment 0 bases; nucleotides outside the gene matches: 3. The CDR3, as DNA: TGTGCCAGCAGTGAAGCGCTGGGACTAGCGGGGGACCAAGAGACCCAGTACTTC. This encodes CASSEALGLAGDQETQYF. Complete variable domain (other parts from reference TRBV2 and TRBJ2-5): EPEVTQTPSHQVTQMGQEVILRCVPISNHLYFYWYRQILGQKVEFLVSFYNNEISEKSEIFDDQFSVERPDGSNFTLKIRSTKLEDSAMYFCASSEALGLAGDQETQYFGPGTRLLVL.

The sample holds many counts of this clonotype. The chain is built from TRBV29-1 and TRBJ1-2; 9 positions match TRBD1. This CDR3 has 13 residues. From germline, CDR1 is SQVTM and CDR2 ANQGSEA. The trim removed 2 bases at V and 8 bases at J, leaving 6 bases unmatched. The CDR3 nucleotides are TGCAGCGTTGAATTCGGGACAGGGAACGGCTACACCTTC. Translated, it gives CSVEFGTGNGYTF. The variable domain in full, with the rest retrieved from reference TRBV29-1 and TRBJ1-2, is SAVISQKPSRDICQRGTSLTIQCQVDSQVTMMFWYRQQPGQSLTLIATANQGSEATYESGFVIDKFPISRPNLTFSTLTVSNMSPEDSSIYLCSVEFGTGNGYTFGSGTRLTVV.

This clonotype occurred a few times. V usage is TRBV10-3 and J usage is TRBJ2-2; perhaps D is TRBD1 or TRBD2 (5 bases each). Germline-derived CDR1 and CDR2 are ENHRY and SYGVKD. This CDR3 contains 13 residues. Trimming pared 3 bases from V and 6 bases from J, leaving 8 bases between. This CDR3 is CAISERDAGELFF. The CDR3 DNA reads as TGTGCCATCAGTGAAAGGGACGCCGGGGAGCTGTTTTTT.

This clonotype was seen at least ten times. V usage is TRBV12-3 or TRBV12-4 and J usage is TRBJ1-1; the D gene is possibly TRBD1 (5 bases). Trimming took 11 bases from V and 0 from J, leaving 16 bases between them. The CDR3 spans 14 residues. The CDR3 nucleotides are TGTGCCGTGGGGGTGGGCAGCATGAACACTGAAGCTTTCTTT. This codes for CAVGVGSMNTEAFF.

This clonotype was seen a handful of times. The chain joins TRBV28 to TRBJ1-6; D ambiguous. The length of the CDR3 is 12 residues. V lost 4 bases and J 13 bases, leaving 11 bases between the germline ends. Germline V gives CDR1 MDHEN, CDR2 SYDVKM. This chain's CDR3 is CASSSEGLPLHF. The CDR3 DNA sequence: TGTGCCAGCAGTTCGGAGGGATTGCCCCTCCACTTT. Complete variable domain (other parts from reference TRBV28 and TRBJ1-6): DVKVTQSSRYLVKRTGEKVFLECVQDMDHENMFWYRQDPGLGLRLIYFSYDVKMKEKGDIPEGYSVSREKKERFSLILESASTNQTSMYLCASSSEGLPLHFGNGTRLTVT.

This clonotype has at least ten counts. Germline is not matched at one junction end, which may reflect a read error. In nucleotides, the CDR3 is TGCGCCAGCAGTTTGGAGACAGGGGACGAGCAGTACTTC. Its translation: CASSLETGDEQYF. J is TRBJ2-7 and V is TRBV5-1; 8 bases match TRBD1. The CDR3 loop spans 13 amino acids. Germline V gene sequence: CDR1 SGHRS, CDR2 YFSETQ.

This clonotype was detected ten times or more. CDR3 sequence (DNA): TGTGCCAGCAGTGTGGAGGGGGCGATCACTGAAGCTTTCTTT. It codes for CASSVEGAITEAFF. This chain joins TRBV6-1 and TRBJ1-1; 7 bases are a match to TRBD1. Germline-derived CDR1 and CDR2 are MNHNS and SASEGT. The V segment lost 4 bases and the J segment 4 bases; nucleotides outside the gene matches: 6. CDR3 length equals 14 residues.

The rearrangement uses TRBV6-5 and TRBJ1-2; D gene ambiguous. Between the trimmed V and J ends, which lost 2 bases and 5 bases, there was a span of 15 bases. CDR1 is MNHEY, CDR2 SVGAGI, per germline. The CDR3 extends over 15 amino acids. Here the CDR3 DNA reads TGTGCCAGCAGTTACCCTCTCGGTGGGGAATATGGCTACACCTTC. It encodes CASSYPLGGEYGYTF.

At least ten counts were recorded for this clonotype. This sequence joins TRBV11-2 and TRBJ1-5; D is possibly TRBD1 (6 bases). The germline V gene has CDR1 SGHAT and CDR2 FQNNGV. V shed 5 bases and J shed 1 base, with 12 bases lying between them. This CDR3 spans 15 amino acids. The CDR3 DNA is TGTGCCAGCAGCCAGGAGGGGGTGAGCAATCAGCCCCAGCATTTT. This gives the protein CASSQEGVSNQPQHF.

This clonotype came up many times. The chain uses TRBV29-1 and TRBJ2-7; a weak D match, TRBD2 (6 bases). There are 12 residues in the CDR3. Trimming removed 0 bases at V and 4 bases at J, with 7 bases between. CDR1 is SQVTM, CDR2 ANQGSEA, per germline. CDR3 sequence (DNA): TGCAGCGTTGAAGATGCGGGGTACGAGCAGTACTTC. Its translation is CSVEDAGYEQYF.

Only a few counts were recorded for this clonotype. With a much larger clone just one base away, this may be a read error. The chain uses TRBV28 and TRBJ1-5; TRBD1 matches 8 bases. Germline V gene data show CDR1 as MDHEN and CDR2 as SYDVKM. CDR3 length: 14 residues. CDR3 protein: CASSLDRDNQPRHF. The CDR3 DNA reads as TGTGCCAGCAGCCTGGACAGGGATAATCAGCCCCGGCATTTT.

This clonotype was counted at least ten times. This chain uses TRBV7-9 with TRBJ1-5; D might be TRBD1 (5 bases). CDR1 SEHNR and CDR2 FQNEAQ come from the germline V gene (reference sequence). This CDR3 comprises 14 residues. The ends were cut back, 1 base at V and 3 bases at J, with 7 bases in the middle. CDR3 region: CASSLGGDNQPQHF. The CDR3 DNA reads TGTGCCAGCAGCTTAGGGGGGGACAATCAGCCCCAGCATTTT.

There are many counts of this clonotype. This chain joins TRBV7-6 and TRBJ2-5; a weak D match, TRBD1 (5 bases). This CDR3 is built from 14 residues. The germline V gene has CDR1 SGHVS and CDR2 FNYEAQ. Trimming removed 6 bases from V and 5 bases from J, with 16 bases in between. CDR3 coding DNA: TGTGCCAGCAGTGACGCAGGGCCCTGGGAGACCCAGTACTTC. Translation: CASSDAGPWETQYF. The whole variable domain, remainder taken from reference TRBV7-6 and TRBJ2-5, is GAGVSQSPRYKVTKRGQDVALRCDPISGHVSLYWYRQALGQGPEFLTYFNYEAQQDKSGLPNDRFSAERPEGSISTLTIQRTEQRDSAMYRCASSDAGPWETQYFGPGTRLLVL.

This clonotype appeared once. J is TRBJ2-5 and V is TRBV20-1; D may be TRBD1 or TRBD2 (5 bases each). Looked up from germline, CDR1 is DFQATT and CDR2 is SNEGSKA (reference sequence). The CDR3 is 15 amino acids. The V end was cut by 1 base, the J end by 4 bases, with 16 bases between. The CDR3, as DNA: TGCAGTGCTAGAGCTGGGGACCGTGGGGGAGAGACCCAGTACTTC. It translates to CSARAGDRGGETQYF.

This clonotype was detected ten times or more. The rearrangement links TRBV6-1 to TRBJ2-5; D may be TRBD2 (6 bases). The CDR3 loop spans 11 amino acids. CDR1 MNHNS and CDR2 SASEGT come from the germline V gene. V gave up 8 bases and J gave up 5 bases, with 9 bases separating them. The CDR3 region is CASGRWETQYF. In DNA form, the CDR3 reads TGTGCCAGCGGGAGGTGGGAGACCCAGTACTTC.

This sequence joins TRBV5-1 and TRBJ1-1; D gene uncertain. Germline lookup yields CDR1 SGHRS and CDR2 YFSETQ. V dropped 4 bases and J dropped 5 bases, with 12 bases sitting between them. This CDR3 is 13 amino acids long. As DNA, the CDR3 is TGCGCCAGCAGCCCCGAGGGTGAGACTGAAGCTTTCTTT. Translating it yields CASSPEGETEAFF.

The chain combines TRBV2 with TRBJ2-7, with 10 bases that match TRBD2. The V and J ends lost 4 bases and 7 bases, in that order; junction bases with no gene match: 7. Germline loops: CDR1 SNHLY, CDR2 FYNNEI. This CDR3 is 14 amino acids long. CDR3 in DNA: TGTGCCAGCAGTGCTATCTCTAGCGGGGGTGAGCAGTACTTC. Translation gives CASSAISSGGEQYF.